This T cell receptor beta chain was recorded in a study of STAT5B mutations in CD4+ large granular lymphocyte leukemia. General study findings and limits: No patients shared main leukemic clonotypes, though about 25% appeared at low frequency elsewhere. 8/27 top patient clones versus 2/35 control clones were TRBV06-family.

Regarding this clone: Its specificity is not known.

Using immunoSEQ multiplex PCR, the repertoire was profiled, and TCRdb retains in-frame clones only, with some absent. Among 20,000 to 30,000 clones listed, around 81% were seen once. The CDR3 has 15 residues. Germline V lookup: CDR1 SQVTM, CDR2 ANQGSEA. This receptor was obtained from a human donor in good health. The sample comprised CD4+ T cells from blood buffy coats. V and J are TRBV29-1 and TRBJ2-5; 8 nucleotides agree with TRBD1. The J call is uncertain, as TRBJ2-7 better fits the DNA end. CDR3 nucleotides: TGCAGCGTTGAAGCGGTCGGCAGGGGGCGAAGCGAGCAGTACTTC. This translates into CSVEAVGRGRSEQYF.